One sample yielded the 12 T cell receptor beta chains listed below, sequenced in a study of T cells after posttransplantation cyclophosphamide. The assay was immunoSEQ multiplex PCR, and TCRdb's table has in-frame clones only and misses some. The sample shows 47,000 or so clones, roughly nine tenths of them seen only once. Sequenced: PBMCs. The receptors derive from a woman aged 45-60 years in good health and a related stem cell transplant donor.

This chain links TRBV7-2 with TRBJ2-5; TRBD1 agrees at 7 bases. The CDR3 has 16 amino acids. Germline V gene data show CDR1 as SGHTA and CDR2 as FQGNSA. V lost 4 bases and J lost 0; bases outside the gene matches: 8. CDR3 amino acids: CASSSGQLTYQETQYF. The CDR3 DNA reads TGTGCCAGCAGCTCGGGACAGCTCACGTACCAAGAGACCCAGTACTTC.

This clone has only one observation. The genes are TRBV9 and TRBJ2-3, with D tentatively TRBD1 (6 bases). Trimming took off 4 bases at V and 2 bases at J, with 14 bases between the two ends. This CDR3 comprises 15 residues. In germline, CDR1 is SGDLS, CDR2 YYNGEE. The CDR3 nucleotides are TGTGCCAGCAGCCCACGACAGGATTTCACAGATACGCAGTATTTT. Its translation is CASSPRQDFTDTQYF.

The V gene is TRBV28, the J gene TRBJ1-5; possible D gene TRBD1, 5 bases. The V end was cut by 7 bases, the J end by 9 bases, with 13 bases between. The germline V gene encodes CDR1 MDHEN and CDR2 SYDVKM. The CDR3 has 12 residues. CDR3 bases: TGTGCCAGCACCACCAATACAGGGCCCCAGCATTTT. It codes for CASTTNTGPQHF.

The V and J genes are TRBV5-6 and TRBJ2-3; D unclear. Trimming left V 0 bases short and J 0 bases short, with 8 bases between. This CDR3 spans 15 amino acids. Germline lookup yields CDR1 SGHDT and CDR2 YYEEEE. CDR3 sequence reads: CASSLAYRSTDTQYF. Written as DNA, the CDR3 is TGTGCCAGCAGCTTGGCGTACAGAAGCACAGATACGCAGTATTTT.

This chain connects TRBV1 to TRBJ1-2; the table calls TRBD1, which could not be checked here. TRBV1 is designated a pseudogene. The CDR3 runs 14 residues. CDR3 residues: CTSSQELGANGYTF. CDR3 in DNA: TGCACCAGCAGCCAAGAACTGGGGGCGAATGGCTACACCTTC.

The genes are TRBV5-1 and TRBJ1-1; the D gene is possibly TRBD1 (6 bases). The germline V and J ends were trimmed by 4 bases and 0 bases, with 16 bases remaining between them. From germline, CDR1 is SGHRS and CDR2 YFSETQ. The CDR3 is 16 amino acids. CDR3 nucleotides: TGCGCCAGCAGCCCGACAAGGACAGAGGTGAACACTGAAGCTTTCTTT. This encodes CASSPTRTEVNTEAFF.

V and J are TRBV18 and TRBJ1-5, with a possible D match to TRBD1 (6 bases). V lost 3 bases and J 2 bases, leaving 11 bases between the germline ends. This CDR3 comprises 15 residues. CDR1 KGHSH and CDR2 LQKENI come from the germline V gene. The CDR3 here is CASSPAGVGNQPQHF. The CDR3 DNA reads TGTGCCAGCTCACCCGCAGGGGTTGGCAATCAGCCCCAGCATTTT.

The chain links TRBV13 to TRBJ2-1; D may be TRBD2 (5 bases). CDR1 PRHDT and CDR2 FYEKMQ come from the germline V gene (reference sequence). Trimming pared 5 bases from V and 6 bases from J, leaving 11 bases between. The CDR3 length is 13 residues. CDR3 DNA sequence: TGTGCCAGCAGCACCGGGGTACTCAATGAGCAGTTCTTC. Its translation is CASSTGVLNEQFF.

The CDR3 region is CASSSGLAGGTGELFF. CDR3 nucleotide sequence: TGTGCCAGCAGCTCAGGACTAGCGGGAGGAACCGGGGAGCTGTTTTTT. The chain recombines TRBV7-6 with TRBJ2-2; the match to TRBD2 covers 14 bases. Unmatched junction bases numbered 3, after V lost 4 bases and J lost 5 bases. The CDR3 has 16 residues. From germline, CDR1 is SGHVS and CDR2 FNYEAQ.

This chain joins TRBV19 and TRBJ2-7, with D perhaps TRBD1 (6 bases). Per the germline V gene, CDR1 is LNHDA and CDR2 is SQIVND (reference sequence). The CDR3 loop spans 14 amino acids. V lost 6 bases and J lost 0, with 12 bases in between. Here the CDR3 DNA reads TGTGCCAGTAGGAAGGACAGCAACTCCTACGAGCAGTACTTC. It yields the protein CASRKDSNSYEQYF.

This chain joins TRBV27 and TRBJ2-2, with 9 bases lining up with TRBD2. Germline assignment: CDR1 MNHEY and CDR2 SMNVEV (reference sequence). This CDR3 contains 16 residues. With 5 bases clipped from V and 3 bases from J, the junction kept 7 bases outside the gene matches. CDR3 bases: TGTGCCAGCAGTGACCTATGGACTAGCGACACCGGGGAGCTGTTTTTT. Amino acids: CASSDLWTSDTGELFF.

This rearrangement joins TRBV28 to TRBJ1-1; no clear D gene. CDR1 is MDHEN and CDR2 is SYDVKM in the germline V gene. The CDR3 is 13 residues long. Trimming took 5 bases from V and 4 from J, leaving 11 bases between them. The CDR3 nucleotides are TGTGCCAGCAGTCGGATCCGGGGCACTGAAGCTTTCTTT. Encoded protein: CASSRIRGTEAFF.